These 28 T cell receptor beta chains came from one sample sequenced in a study of naive and memory T cell subsets. Both TRBC1 and TRBC2 were covered by a beta constant-region primer of two equimolar oligonucleotides. In TCRdb, the UMI-ligation and nested PCR reads were re-called with MiXCR into one record per CDR3 protein. The data contain approximately 85,000 distinct CDR3 sequences, 6% to 7.5% of them singletons. The sample was central memory CD4+ T cells from blood. The receptors stem from a human donor in good health.

Ten or more counts support this clonotype. The chain employs TRBV6-2 or TRBV6-3 and TRBJ2-7; a weak D match, TRBD1 (5 bases). Trimming pared 6 bases from V and 0 bases from J, leaving 12 bases between. Germline V lookup: CDR1 MNHEY, CDR2 SVGEGT. The CDR3 loop spans 14 amino acids. CDR3 DNA sequence: TGTGCCAGCAGAAACCGACAGAGCTCCTACGAGCAGTACTTC. It translates to CASRNRQSSYEQYF.

As to this clonotype: The junction and the germline gene differ at one end; a read error may be behind it. CDR3 sequence: CACTPGQRGRMAF. CDR3 DNA sequence: TGCGCCTGCACTCCGGGACAGCGCGGCCGGATGGCCTTC. The chain carries TRBV5-1 and TRBJ2-5, with 7 bases fitting TRBD1. Per the germline V gene, CDR1 is SGHRS and CDR2 is YFSETQ. The CDR3 is 13 residues long.

This clonotype was detected ten times or more. V is TRBV20-1 and J is TRBJ1-1; D not certain. V lost 0 bases, J lost 0 bases, and 14 bases lay in between. The CDR3 extends over 16 amino acids. Germline values: CDR1 DFQATT, CDR2 SNEGSKA (reference sequence). DNA for the CDR3: TGCAGTGCTAGAGATCCGAAGAGAGACATGAACACTGAAGCTTTCTTT. Its translation: CSARDPKRDMNTEAFF.

This clonotype was detected only a few times. The chain carries TRBV5-1 and TRBJ2-7; 9 positions agree with TRBD2. There are 15 residues in the CDR3. CDR1 and CDR2 (germline): SGHRS, YFSETQ. After removal of 0 bases from V and 1 base from J, the junction contained 2 bases not matched to a gene. The CDR3 protein is CASSLDLAGSYEQYF. As DNA, the CDR3 is TGCGCCAGCAGCTTGGATCTAGCGGGGTCCTACGAGCAGTACTTC. Combining the CDR3 with reference TRBV5-1 and TRBJ2-7 gives the whole variable domain KAGVTQTPRYLIKTRGQQVTLSCSPISGHRSVSWYQQTPGQGLQFLFEYFSETQRNKGNFPGRFSGRQFSNSRSEMNVSTLELGDSALYLCASSLDLAGSYEQYFGPGTRLTVT.

The V call is TRBV20-1, the J call TRBJ1-1, with 8 bases aligning to TRBD1. The V gene's germline CDR1 is DFQATT and CDR2 SNEGSKA (reference sequence). The V and J ends lost 3 bases and 3 bases, in that order; junction bases with no gene match: 9. The CDR3 loop spans 15 amino acids. As DNA, the CDR3 is TGCAGTGCTAGTAGACAGGGGCTACGGGACACTGAAGCTTTCTTT. Translating it yields CSASRQGLRDTEAFF.

This clonotype was seen ten or more times. The DNA is omitted, as the CDR3 cannot be located on it reliably, and the CDR3 follows TCRdb's listing. The chain uses TRBV5-1 and TRBJ1-4; the D call TRBD1 from the table was never checked on the DNA. The CDR3 is made up of 14 amino acids, end residues included. Germline CDR1 SGHRS, CDR2 YFSETQ. CDR3 protein: CASSVGPGNEKLFF.

The V call is TRBV11-2, the J call TRBJ2-3; perhaps D is TRBD1 or TRBD2 (5 bases each). Germline CDR1 and CDR2: SGHAT and FQNNGV. The V end lost 4 bases, the J end lost 2 bases, and 10 bases lay between the germline ends. The CDR3 has 14 amino acids. CDR3 in DNA: TGTGCCAGCAGCTCCGGGGCCCCCACAGATACGCAGTATTTT. Protein: CASSSGAPTDTQYF. Full variable domain (missing parts from reference TRBV11-2 and TRBJ2-3): EAGVAQSPRYKIIEKRQSVAFWCNPISGHATLYWYQQILGQGPKLLIQFQNNGVVDDSQLPKDRFSAERLKGVDSTLKIQPAKLEDSAVYLCASSSGAPTDTQYFGPGTRLTVL.

This clonotype was observed many times. The J gene is TRBJ1-2, the V gene TRBV7-2; perhaps TRBD1 as D (6 bases). Germline CDR1 SGHTA, CDR2 FQGNSA. This CDR3 has 15 residues. Deletions cut 5 bases from V and 3 bases from J, with 16 bases between. The CDR3 sequence is CASSPSRTDYYGYTF. In DNA form, the CDR3 reads TGTGCCAGCAGCCCTAGTAGGACAGATTACTATGGCTACACCTTC.

This CDR3 is CASSRGLQGARTDTQYF. CDR3 sequence (DNA): TGTGCCAGCAGCCGGGGGTTACAGGGGGCCCGCACAGATACGCAGTATTTT. The chain has TRBV3-1 and TRBJ2-3; 9 nucleotides match TRBD1. V trimming: 4 bases; J trimming: 1 base; junction bases outside the gene matches: 9. The V gene's germline CDR1 is LGHDT and CDR2 YNNKEL (reference sequence). This CDR3 comprises 17 residues.

This clonotype was seen many times. V is TRBV5-5 and J is TRBJ2-3; 10 bases are shared with TRBD2. The length of the CDR3 is 17 residues. The trim removed 4 bases at V and 4 bases at J, leaving 12 bases unmatched. Looked up from germline, CDR1 is SGHKS and CDR2 is YYEKEE (reference sequence). The CDR3 spells CASSPLKRGGGADTQYF. Written as DNA, the CDR3 is TGTGCCAGCAGCCCACTAAAGCGGGGGGGCGGGGCAGATACGCAGTATTTT.

This clonotype showed up just a few times. The chain recombines TRBV12-3 or TRBV12-4 with TRBJ2-7; tentatively, D is TRBD1 (6 bases). V lost 1 base and J 4 bases, leaving 17 bases between the germline ends. This CDR3 region has 16 residues. The CDR3 region has the DNA TGTGCCAGCAGTTTAGGGTTGTCTCCTCAGGGGTACGAGCAGTACTTC. Translation: CASSLGLSPQGYEQYF.

This clonotype was seen at least ten times. The chain combines TRBV20-1 with TRBJ2-1; a weak D match, TRBD1 (5 bases). The V gene lost 0 bases and the J gene lost 1 base, with 10 bases spanning the gap. The length of the CDR3 is 15 residues. The germline V gene encodes CDR1 DFQATT and CDR2 SNEGSKA (reference sequence). The CDR3 nucleotides read TGCAGTGCTAGAGACCAGGGATTATCCTACAATGAGCAGTTCTTC. Residues: CSARDQGLSYNEQFF.

The sample holds a few counts of this clonotype. The V and J genes are TRBV18 and TRBJ2-1; 9 nucleotides match TRBD2. This CDR3 has 14 amino acids. The V segment lost 2 bases and the J segment 6 bases; nucleotides outside the gene matches: 2. Germline CDR1 KGHSH, CDR2 LQKENI. The CDR3 DNA is TGTGCCAGCTCACCATCTAGCGGGGCCAATGAGCAGTTCTTC. It yields the protein CASSPSSGANEQFF.

This clonotype was seen many times. J is TRBJ2-1 and V is TRBV7-2, with D hard to call. Germline lookup yields CDR1 SGHTA and CDR2 FQGNSA. The CDR3 is made up of 16 amino acids. The ends were cut back, 2 bases at V and 0 bases at J, with 11 bases in the middle. The DNA of the CDR3 is TGTGCCAGCAGCTTATTCGCAGCCAGCTCCTACAATGAGCAGTTCTTC. As protein: CASSLFAASSYNEQFF.

This clonotype was counted many times. The chain has TRBV29-1 and TRBJ1-1, with a possible D match to TRBD1 (5 bases). CDR3 length: 14 amino acids. V was shortened by 6 bases and J by 0 bases, with 14 bases between the two germline ends. CDR1 and CDR2 from the germline V gene are SQVTM and ANQGSEA. The CDR3 protein is CSVVPGRVNTEAFF. CDR3 nucleotide sequence: TGCAGCGTGGTACCGGGACGGGTGAACACTGAAGCTTTCTTT.

This clonotype came up many times. The chain employs TRBV6-2 or TRBV6-3 and TRBJ1-2; unclear D gene. CDR1 and CDR2 (germline): MNHEY, SVGEGT. The V gene lost 6 bases and the J gene lost 1 base, with 9 bases spanning the gap. The CDR3 contains 13 residues. Here the CDR3 reads CASRSSGNYGYTF. The CDR3 region has the DNA TGTGCCAGCAGGAGTAGCGGTAACTATGGCTACACCTTC.

The chain carries TRBV14 and TRBJ1-3; D possibly corresponds to TRBD1 (5 bases). CDR3 length: 15 amino acids. Germline lookup yields CDR1 SGHDN and CDR2 FVKESK. The V end lost 4 bases, the J end lost 2 bases, and 12 bases lay between the germline ends. CDR3 amino acids: CASSLHKGAGNTIYF. In DNA, the CDR3 is TGTGCCAGCAGCCTCCACAAAGGGGCTGGAAACACCATATATTTT.

This chain uses TRBV29-1 with TRBJ2-7; TRBD2 is a possible D gene (5 bases). Trimming pared 7 bases from V and 1 base from J, leaving 11 bases between. The CDR3 totals 12 residues. Germline V gene lookup returns CDR1 SQVTM and CDR2 ANQGSEA. The CDR3 is CSAEGQSYEQYF. The CDR3 bases are TGCAGCGCAGAGGGCCAATCCTACGAGCAGTACTTC.

The CDR3 coding sequence is TGTGCCAGCAGCTCGACCGGGGGGAGAGATGAAAAACTGTTTTTT. Translated: CASSSTGGRDEKLFF. The gene calls are TRBV7-1 and TRBJ1-4; D might be TRBD1 (5 bases). TRBV7-1 is designated an ORF whose function remains uncertain. This CDR3 has 15 amino acids. The V gene lost 3 bases and the J gene lost 6 bases, with 14 bases spanning the gap.

The chain has TRBV29-1 and TRBJ2-1, with 11 bases lining up with TRBD1. The junction had 4 bases not matched to a gene; V was cut back by 1 base and J by 2 bases. The germline V gene encodes CDR1 SQVTM and CDR2 ANQGSEA. This CDR3 spans 16 amino acids. The CDR3 DNA is TGCAGCGTTGAAGCATGGACAGGGGGCACCTACAATGAGCAGTTCTTC. Residues: CSVEAWTGGTYNEQFF.

At least ten counts were recorded for this clonotype. J is TRBJ2-7 and V is TRBV12-3 or TRBV12-4, with D tentatively TRBD1 (6 bases). The CDR3 runs 18 residues. V shed 1 base and J shed 2 bases, with 21 bases lying between them. CDR3 amino acids: CASSLGGQAFTRAYEQYF. DNA for the CDR3: TGTGCCAGCAGTTTAGGGGGACAAGCCTTCACAAGAGCCTACGAGCAGTACTTC.

Many counts were recorded for this clonotype. This rearrangement joins TRBV30 to TRBJ2-7; D is undetermined. The germline CDR1 and CDR2 sequences are GTSNPN and SVGIG (reference sequence). The CDR3 is made up of 14 amino acids. V lost 3 bases, J lost 2 bases, and 14 bases lay in between. The chain's CDR3 is CAWRRVGRTYEQYF. CDR3 nucleotides: TGTGCCTGGAGGCGCGTCGGTCGAACCTACGAGCAGTACTTC.

This clonotype was seen at least ten times. The chain carries TRBV18 and TRBJ1-4, with D tentatively TRBD1 (6 bases). Trimming removed 3 bases from V and 8 bases from J, with 10 bases in between. This CDR3 spans 13 amino acids. Germline V CDR1 and CDR2: KGHSH, LQKENI. The DNA for the CDR3 is TGTGCCAGCTCACCGTCAGGGGCGGAAAAACTGTTTTTT. Translating it yields CASSPSGAEKLFF. Filled out from reference TRBV18 and TRBJ1-4, the complete variable domain reads NAGVMQNPRHLVRRRGQEARLRCSPMKGHSHVYWYRQLPEEGLKFMVYLQKENIIDESGMPKERFSAEFPKEGPSILRIQQVVRGDSAAYFCASSPSGAEKLFFGSGTQLSVL.

The table lists this clonotype with many counts. The chain carries TRBV18 and TRBJ2-7; D might be TRBD1 (5 bases). Trimming removed 0 bases at V and 10 bases at J, with 16 bases between. Germline V CDR1 and CDR2: KGHSH, LQKENI. The CDR3 totals 14 residues. CDR3 protein: CASSPPGQALTQYF. DNA of the CDR3: TGTGCCAGCTCACCACCCGGACAAGCCTTGACTCAGTACTTC. Combining the CDR3 with reference TRBV18 and TRBJ2-7 gives the whole variable domain NAGVMQNPRHLVRRRGQEARLRCSPMKGHSHVYWYRQLPEEGLKFMVYLQKENIIDESGMPKERFSAEFPKEGPSILRIQQVVRGDSAAYFCASSPPGQALTQYFGPGTRLTVT.

This clonotype was detected only a few times. V usage is TRBV20-1 and J usage is TRBJ2-4; either TRBD1 or TRBD2 may fit D (6 bases each). Per germline, CDR1 DFQATT and CDR2 SNEGSKA (reference sequence). The CDR3 runs to 17 residues. Trimming stripped 5 bases from V and 0 bases from J, with 20 bases between. The CDR3 coding sequence is TGCAGTGCTCAGGGATTTTTTGGGGGGCTAGCCAAAAACATTCAGTACTTC. It translates to CSAQGFFGGLAKNIQYF.

The table lists this clonotype with many counts. The chain couples TRBV7-8 to TRBJ2-5; D not resolved. CDR3 length: 13 amino acids. In germline, CDR1 is SGHVS, CDR2 FQNEAQ. With 2 bases removed from V and 1 base from J, the gap between germline ends came to 5 bases. In DNA form, the CDR3 reads TGTGCCAGCAGCTTAACGGCCCAAGAGACCCAGTACTTC. Its protein is CASSLTAQETQYF.

Only a few counts were recorded for this clonotype. V usage is TRBV5-1 and J usage is TRBJ2-5, with 11 bases aligning to TRBD2. With 0 bases clipped from V and 1 base from J, the junction kept 5 bases outside the gene matches. This CDR3 is 17 amino acids long. From germline, CDR1 is SGHRS and CDR2 YFSETQ. The CDR3 DNA sequence: TGCGCCAGCAGCTTGGGGGCCCTAGCGGGGGGCCAAGAGACCCAGTACTTC. This codes for CASSLGALAGGQETQYF.

This clonotype has just a few counts. The CDR3 coding sequence is TGCAGTGCTAGTGAACCTAGGCGGAGCCCCTACGAGCAGTACTTC. Translated, it gives CSASEPRRSPYEQYF. The chain couples TRBV20-1 to TRBJ2-7, with no clear D. This CDR3 is built from 15 residues. Germline V lookup: CDR1 DFQATT, CDR2 SNEGSKA (reference sequence). Between the trimmed V and J ends, which lost 3 bases and 2 bases, there was a span of 17 bases.